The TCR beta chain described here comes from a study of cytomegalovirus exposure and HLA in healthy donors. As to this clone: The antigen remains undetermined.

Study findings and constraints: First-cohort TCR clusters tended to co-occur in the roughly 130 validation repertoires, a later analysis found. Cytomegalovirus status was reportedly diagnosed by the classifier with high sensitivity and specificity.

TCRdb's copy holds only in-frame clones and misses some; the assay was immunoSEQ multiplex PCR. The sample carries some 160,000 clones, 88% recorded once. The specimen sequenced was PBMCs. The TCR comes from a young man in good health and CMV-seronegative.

DNA of the CDR3: TGCGCCAGCAGCTTGGATGGGGAGGACACCATATATTTT. It yields the protein CASSLDGEDTIYF. The chain links TRBV5-1 to TRBJ1-3; D remains unclear. V gave up 0 bases and J gave up 8 bases, with 9 bases separating them. The germline V gene has CDR1 SGHRS and CDR2 YFSETQ. CDR3 size: 13 residues.